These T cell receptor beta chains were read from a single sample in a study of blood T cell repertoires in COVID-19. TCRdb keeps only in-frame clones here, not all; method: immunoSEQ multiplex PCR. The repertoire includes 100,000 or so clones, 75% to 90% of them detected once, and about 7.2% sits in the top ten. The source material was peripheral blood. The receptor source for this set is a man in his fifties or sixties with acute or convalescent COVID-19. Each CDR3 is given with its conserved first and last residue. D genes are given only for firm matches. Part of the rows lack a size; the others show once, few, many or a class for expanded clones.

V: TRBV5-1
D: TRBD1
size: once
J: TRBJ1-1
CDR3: CASSLFRQGDTEAFF
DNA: TGCGCCAGCAGCTTGTTTCGACAGGGGGACACTGAAGCTTTCTTT

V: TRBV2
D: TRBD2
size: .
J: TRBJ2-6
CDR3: CASMVERGGLLSGANVLTF
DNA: TGTGCCAGCATGGTAGAGCGGGGGGGCCTCTTGTCTGGGGCCAACGTCCTGACTTTC

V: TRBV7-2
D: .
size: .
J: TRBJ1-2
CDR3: CASSEFRGARGYTF
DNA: TGTGCCAGCAGCGAATTTCGCGGGGCCCGTGGCTACACCTTC

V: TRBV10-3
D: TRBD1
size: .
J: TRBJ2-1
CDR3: CAISGYQGAVYNEQFF
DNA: TGTGCCATCAGTGGGTATCAGGGGGCTGTCTACAATGAGCAGTTCTTC

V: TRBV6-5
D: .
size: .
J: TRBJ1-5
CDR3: CASSQGQGQPQHF
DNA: TGTGCCAGCAGTCAGGGGCAGGGTCAGCCCCAGCATTTT

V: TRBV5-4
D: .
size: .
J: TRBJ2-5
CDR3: CASSLEGGGTETQYF
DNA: TGTGCCAGCAGCTTGGAGGGGGGGGGTACAGAGACCCAGTACTTC

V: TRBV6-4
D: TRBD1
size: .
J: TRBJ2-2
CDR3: CASSSDRRSGELFF
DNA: TGTGCCAGCAGTTCGGACAGGCGCTCCGGGGAGCTGTTTTTT

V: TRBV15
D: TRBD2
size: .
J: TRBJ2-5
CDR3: CATSRDLGRGDWETQYF
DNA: TGTGCCACCAGCAGAGATCTGGGTCGGGGGGATTGGGAGACCCAGTACTTC

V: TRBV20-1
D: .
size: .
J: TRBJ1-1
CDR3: CSASRNTEAFF
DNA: TGCAGTGCTAGCAGGAACACTGAAGCTTTCTTT

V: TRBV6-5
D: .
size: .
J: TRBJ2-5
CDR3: CASSYMNEGETQYF
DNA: TGTGCCAGCAGTTACATGAACGAGGGAGAGACCCAGTACTTC

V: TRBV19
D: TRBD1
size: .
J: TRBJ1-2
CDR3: CASREGAGYGYTF
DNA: TGTGCCAGTAGAGAGGGGGCGGGGTATGGCTACACCTTC

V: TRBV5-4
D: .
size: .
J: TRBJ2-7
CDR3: CASTLTPGLGIGPYEQYF
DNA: TGTGCCAGCACCTTAACCCCGGGACTCGGAATCGGGCCCTACGAGCAGTACTTC

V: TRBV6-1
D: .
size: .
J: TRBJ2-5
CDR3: CASSERLQQETQYF
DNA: TGTGCCAGCAGTGAACGGCTACAGCAAGAGACCCAGTACTTC

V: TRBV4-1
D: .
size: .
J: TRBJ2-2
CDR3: CASSQLSGLPAGELFF
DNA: TGCGCCAGCAGCCAGCTTTCGGGTTTGCCTGCCGGGGAGCTGTTTTTT

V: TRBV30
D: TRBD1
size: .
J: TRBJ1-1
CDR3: CAWTMGQRNTEAFF
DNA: TGTGCCTGGACCATGGGACAGCGAAACACTGAAGCTTTCTTT

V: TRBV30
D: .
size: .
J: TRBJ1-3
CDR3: CAWSVGAPSGNTIYF
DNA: TGTGCCTGGAGTGTAGGGGCCCCCTCTGGAAACACCATATATTTT

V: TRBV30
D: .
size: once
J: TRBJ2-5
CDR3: CAWATPSGETQYF
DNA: TGTGCCTGGGCGACACCTTCGGGGGAGACCCAGTACTTC

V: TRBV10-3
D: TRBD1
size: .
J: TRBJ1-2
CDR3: CAIKVQGEPYGYTF
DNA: TGTGCCATCAAGGTCCAGGGGGAGCCGTATGGCTACACCTTC

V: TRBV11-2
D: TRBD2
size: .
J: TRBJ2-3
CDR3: CASSLVGGSSGTDTQYF
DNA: TGTGCCAGCAGCTTAGTCGGCGGGTCTAGCGGAACAGATACGCAGTATTTT

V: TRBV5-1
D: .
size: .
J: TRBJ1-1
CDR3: CASSFKRSSATMNTEAFF
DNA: TGCGCCAGCAGCTTCAAAAGGTCCTCTGCTACTATGAACACTGAAGCTTTCTTT

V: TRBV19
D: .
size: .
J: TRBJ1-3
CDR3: CASLTDSGNTIYF
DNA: TGTGCCAGCCTGACAGACTCTGGAAACACCATATATTTT

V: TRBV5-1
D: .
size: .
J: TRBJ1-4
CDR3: CASSLGGLGGEKLFF
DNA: TGCGCCAGCAGCTTGGGTGGGCTCGGTGGTGAAAAACTGTTTTTT